Sequencing of this TCR beta chain was carried out in a study of blood T cell repertoires in COVID-19. The wider study: From the United States, Italy and Spain came samples of acute and convalescent COVID-19. Sources were T cells, B-cell-depleted T cells, or PBMCs; the material itself was cDNA or gDNA.

The germline gives CDR1 WNHNN, CDR2 SYGVQD (reference sequence). After removal of 7 bases from V and 6 bases from J, the junction contained 9 bases not matched to a gene. This CDR3 has 14 residues. In the original workflow: Counts of nucleated cells, estimated from reference gene primer amplification, were obtained. Only in-frame clones appear in the TCRdb table, and some are missing; sequencing was by immunoSEQ multiplex PCR. V and J calls and clone size are those listed in that table; D and trimming were worked out from the DNA. In the table there are approximately 300,000 clones, 86% of which are singletons.

Material for sequencing was peripheral blood. The chain recombines TRBV10-1 with TRBJ2-4, with 7 positions matching TRBD1. This clonotype was sampled from a woman aged 50 to 60 with acute or convalescent COVID-19. CDR3 in DNA: TGCGCCAGCAAATTAAGGGGGCAGGGAAACATTCAGTACTTC. It yields the protein CASKLRGQGNIQYF.